The subject of this entry is one T cell receptor beta chain. A clone one base away is much larger, so this may be a read error. The sample belongs to a study of molecular identifiers for immune sequencing clone quantification. CDR3 length: 17 amino acids. CDR1 and CDR2 (germline): SGHDT, YYEEEE. The germline V and J ends were trimmed by 5 bases and 9 bases, with 24 bases remaining between them. TCRdb recomputed calls from the PCR reads with MiXCR, one row per CDR3 protein. The sample has hundreds of thousands of distinct CDR3 sequences; around 25% are singletons. This clonotype originated in a human donor in good health. Some libraries in this study had Jurkat cell RNA spiked in. This chain links TRBV5-6 with TRBJ1-6, with a tentative D call TRBD1 (6 bases). Sequencing used naive CD8+ T cells from blood, with Jurkat cell RNA spiked in. The sample's subset: FACS-sorted CD8+CD4-CCR7+CD45RA+ naive T cells. CDR3 bases: TGTGCCAGCAGTCGGACCGGGGGCACTGTGTTTGGTTCACCCCTCCACTTT. Its translation is CASSRTGGTVFGSPLHF.